The clone carrying this TCR beta chain was found a few times. 13 Jbeta primers and 60 Vbeta primers were used for the PCR. Sequenced by immunoSEQ multiplex PCR; TCRdb stores in-frame clones only, minus some. The sample includes some 65,000 clones, around 73% of them seen just once. This entry comes from a study of cytomegalovirus exposure and HLA in healthy donors. Trimming cost V 6 bases and J 0 bases, with 3 bases left between them. CDR3 size: 13 residues. CDR1 and CDR2 from the germline V gene are MNHEY and SVGAGI. Though nominally healthy at sampling, donors likely had unrecorded immune exposures. This chain connects TRBV6-5 to TRBJ2-6; no clear D gene. Sequencing was carried out using PBMCs. The TCR originated in a girl aged 10-17 years in good health and CMV-seropositive. The CDR3 here is CASRASGANVLTF. CDR3 sequence (DNA): TGTGCCAGCAGAGCCTCTGGGGCCAACGTCCTGACTTTC.